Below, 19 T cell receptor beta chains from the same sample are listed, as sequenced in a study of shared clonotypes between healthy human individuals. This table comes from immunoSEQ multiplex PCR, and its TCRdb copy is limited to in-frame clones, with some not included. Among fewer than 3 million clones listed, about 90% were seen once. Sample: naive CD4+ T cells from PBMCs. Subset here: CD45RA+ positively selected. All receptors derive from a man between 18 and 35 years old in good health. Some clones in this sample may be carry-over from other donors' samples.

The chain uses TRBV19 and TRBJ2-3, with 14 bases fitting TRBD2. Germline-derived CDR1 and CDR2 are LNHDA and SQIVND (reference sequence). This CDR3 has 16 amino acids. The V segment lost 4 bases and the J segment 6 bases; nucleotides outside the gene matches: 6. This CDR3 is CASSRGLAGVKDTQYF. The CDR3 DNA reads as TGTGCCAGTAGTAGGGGACTAGCGGGAGTGAAGGATACGCAGTATTTT.

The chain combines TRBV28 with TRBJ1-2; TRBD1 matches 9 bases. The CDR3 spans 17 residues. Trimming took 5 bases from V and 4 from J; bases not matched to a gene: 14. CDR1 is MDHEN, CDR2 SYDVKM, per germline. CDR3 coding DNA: TGTGCCAGCAGTCAAACAGGGGGCGCCCCCCCCCTCTATGGCTACACCTTC. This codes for CASSQTGGAPPLYGYTF.

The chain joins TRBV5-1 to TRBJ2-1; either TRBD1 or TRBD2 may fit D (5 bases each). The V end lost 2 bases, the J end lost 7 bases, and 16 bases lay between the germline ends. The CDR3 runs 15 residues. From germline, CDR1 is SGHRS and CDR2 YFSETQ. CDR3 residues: CASSFAGTGRNEQFF. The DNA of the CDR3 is TGCGCCAGCAGCTTCGCAGGGACGGGGAGAAATGAGCAGTTCTTC.

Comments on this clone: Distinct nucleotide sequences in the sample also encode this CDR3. DNA of the CDR3: TGTGCCAGCAGCCTCTCAAGGAACACTGAAGCTTTCTTT. Translating gives CASSLSRNTEAFF. V usage is TRBV11-1 and J usage is TRBJ1-1, with D unclear. CDR1 SGHAT and CDR2 FQDESV come from the germline V gene (reference sequence). Trimming shortened V by 5 bases and J by 1 base, and 8 bases separated the two germline ends. The CDR3 covers 13 residues.

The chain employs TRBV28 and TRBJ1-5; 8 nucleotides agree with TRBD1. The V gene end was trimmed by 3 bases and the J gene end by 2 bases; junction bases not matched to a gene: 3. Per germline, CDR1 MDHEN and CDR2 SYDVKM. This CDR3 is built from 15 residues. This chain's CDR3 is CASSFQGAGNQPQHF. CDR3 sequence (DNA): TGTGCCAGCAGTTTTCAGGGGGCGGGCAATCAGCCCCAGCATTTT. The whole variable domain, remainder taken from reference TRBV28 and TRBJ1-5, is DVKVTQSSRYLVKRTGEKVFLECVQDMDHENMFWYRQDPGLGLRLIYFSYDVKMKEKGDIPEGYSVSREKKERFSLILESASTNQTSMYLCASSFQGAGNQPQHFGDGTRLSIL.

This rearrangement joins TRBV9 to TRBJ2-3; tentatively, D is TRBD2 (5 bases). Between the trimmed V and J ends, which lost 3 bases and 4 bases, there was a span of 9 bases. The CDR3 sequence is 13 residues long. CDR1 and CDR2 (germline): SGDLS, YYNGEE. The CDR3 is CASSEPEADTQYF. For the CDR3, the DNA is TGTGCCAGCAGCGAACCGGAGGCAGATACGCAGTATTTT.

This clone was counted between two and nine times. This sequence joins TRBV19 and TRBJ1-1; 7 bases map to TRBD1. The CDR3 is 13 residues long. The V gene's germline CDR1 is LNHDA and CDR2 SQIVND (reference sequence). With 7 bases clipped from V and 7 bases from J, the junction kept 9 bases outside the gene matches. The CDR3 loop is CASTPTGRNEAFF. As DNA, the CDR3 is TGTGCCAGTACCCCGACAGGGAGGAATGAAGCTTTCTTT.

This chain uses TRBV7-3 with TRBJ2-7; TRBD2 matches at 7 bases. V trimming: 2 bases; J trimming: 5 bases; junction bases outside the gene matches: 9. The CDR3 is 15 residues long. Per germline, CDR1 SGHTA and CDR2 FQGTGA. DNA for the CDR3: TGTGCCAGCAGCTTAGAGGGCGGGAGTTGGCACGAGCAGTACTTC. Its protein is CASSLEGGSWHEQYF.

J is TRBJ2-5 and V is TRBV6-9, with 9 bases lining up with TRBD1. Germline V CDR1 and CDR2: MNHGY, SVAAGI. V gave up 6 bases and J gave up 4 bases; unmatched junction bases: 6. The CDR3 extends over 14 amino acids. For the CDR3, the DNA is TGTGCCAGCAGGAGGACAGGGGAAAGAGAGACCCAGTACTTC. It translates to CASRRTGERETQYF.

In DNA form, the CDR3 reads TGTGCCAGCAGGGTAGACGGGGCCAGCAATCAGCCCCAGCATTTT. Its translation: CASRVDGASNQPQHF. V and J are TRBV2 and TRBJ1-5; possible D gene TRBD1, 5 bases. Trimming removed 6 bases at V and 1 base at J, with 13 bases between. Germline V gene sequence: CDR1 SNHLY, CDR2 FYNNEI. The CDR3 is 15 residues long.

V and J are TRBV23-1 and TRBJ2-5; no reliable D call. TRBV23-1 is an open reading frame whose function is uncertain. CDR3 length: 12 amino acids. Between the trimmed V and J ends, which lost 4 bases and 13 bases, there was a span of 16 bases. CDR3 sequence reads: CASSPPRIVSYF. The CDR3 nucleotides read TGCGCCAGCAGTCCCCCCCGAATAGTTTCGTACTTC.

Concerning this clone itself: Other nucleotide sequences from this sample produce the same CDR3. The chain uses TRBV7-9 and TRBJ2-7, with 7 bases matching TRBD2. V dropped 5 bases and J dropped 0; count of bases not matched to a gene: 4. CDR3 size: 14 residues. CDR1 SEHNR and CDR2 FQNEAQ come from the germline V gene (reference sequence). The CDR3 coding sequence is TGTGCCAGCAGCCCGGGGGGTAGCTCCTACGAGCAGTACTTC. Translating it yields CASSPGGSSYEQYF.

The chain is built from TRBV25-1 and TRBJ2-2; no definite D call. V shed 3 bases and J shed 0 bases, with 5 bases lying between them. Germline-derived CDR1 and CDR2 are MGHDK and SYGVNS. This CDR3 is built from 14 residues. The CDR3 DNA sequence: TGTGCCAGCAGTGATCGCACGAACACCGGGGAGCTGTTTTTT. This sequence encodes CASSDRTNTGELFF.

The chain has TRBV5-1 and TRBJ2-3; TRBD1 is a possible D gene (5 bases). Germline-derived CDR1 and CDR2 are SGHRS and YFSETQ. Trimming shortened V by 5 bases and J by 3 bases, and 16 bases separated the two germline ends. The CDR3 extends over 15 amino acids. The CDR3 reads CASRYRQLGTDTQYF. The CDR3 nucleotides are TGCGCCAGCAGGTACAGACAGCTTGGGACAGATACGCAGTATTTT.

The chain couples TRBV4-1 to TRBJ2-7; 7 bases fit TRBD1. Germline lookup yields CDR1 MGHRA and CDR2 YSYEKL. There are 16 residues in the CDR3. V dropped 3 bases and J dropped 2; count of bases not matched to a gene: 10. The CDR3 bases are TGCGCCAGCAGCCATTCCATGGACAGGCGACCCTACGAGCAGTACTTC. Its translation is CASSHSMDRRPYEQYF.

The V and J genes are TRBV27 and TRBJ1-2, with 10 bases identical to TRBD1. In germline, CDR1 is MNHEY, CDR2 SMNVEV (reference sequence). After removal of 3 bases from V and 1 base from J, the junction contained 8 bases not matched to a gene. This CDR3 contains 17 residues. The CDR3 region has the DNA TGTGCCAGCAGTTTCCGGGACAGGGGAGGGGGTAACTATGGCTACACCTTC. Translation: CASSFRDRGGGNYGYTF.

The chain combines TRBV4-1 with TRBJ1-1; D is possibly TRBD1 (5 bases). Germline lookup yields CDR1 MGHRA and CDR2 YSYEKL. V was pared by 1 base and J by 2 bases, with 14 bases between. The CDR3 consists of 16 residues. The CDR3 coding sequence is TGCGCCAGCAGCCAAGTCCGTAGGGGTGCCAACACTGAAGCTTTCTTT. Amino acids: CASSQVRRGANTEAFF.

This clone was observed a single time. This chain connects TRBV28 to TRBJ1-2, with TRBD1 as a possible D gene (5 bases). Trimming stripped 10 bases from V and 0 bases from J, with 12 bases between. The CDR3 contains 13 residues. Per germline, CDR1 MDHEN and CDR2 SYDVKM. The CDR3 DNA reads TGTGCCACCCCCGGGGCGGCTAACTATGGCTACACCTTC. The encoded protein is CATPGAANYGYTF.

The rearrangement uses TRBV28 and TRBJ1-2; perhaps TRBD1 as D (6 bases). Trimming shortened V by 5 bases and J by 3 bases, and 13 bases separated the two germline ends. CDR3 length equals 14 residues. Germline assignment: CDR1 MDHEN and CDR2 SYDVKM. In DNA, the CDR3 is TGTGCCAGCAGTGAACAGGGAGGAGACTATGGCTACACCTTC. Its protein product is CASSEQGGDYGYTF.